Shown below are 21 T cell receptor beta chains from a single sample sequenced in a study of T cells in localized non-small cell lung cancer. The table came from immunoSEQ multiplex PCR; TCRdb's copy has only in-frame clones and leaves some out. The sample carries tens of thousands of clones, roughly 91% recorded once. The sample was peripheral blood, taken before any cancer treatment. These receptors originate from a woman aged 35 to 70 with stage I squamous cell lung carcinoma.

The rearrangement uses TRBV30 and TRBJ2-7, with D possibly TRBD2 on 5 matching bases. In germline, CDR1 is GTSNPN, CDR2 SVGIG (reference sequence). V was trimmed by 4 bases and J by 3 bases, leaving 13 bases between them. The CDR3 loop spans 13 amino acids. The CDR3 is CAWKTTGNYEQYF. As DNA, the CDR3 is TGTGCCTGGAAGACGACGGGAAACTACGAGCAGTACTTC.

V and J are TRBV13 and TRBJ2-7; the D call may be TRBD1 or TRBD2 (5 bases each). Trimming took off 5 bases at V and 5 bases at J, with 13 bases between the two ends. Germline V gene sequence: CDR1 PRHDT, CDR2 FYEKMQ (reference sequence). The CDR3 extends over 13 amino acids. The CDR3 sequence: CASSPSGGNEQYF. For the CDR3, the DNA is TGTGCCAGCAGCCCGTCTGGGGGAAACGAGCAGTACTTC.

This chain connects TRBV6-5 to TRBJ1-1; TRBD1 might be the D (5 bases). The CDR3 extends over 12 amino acids. The V end was cut by 6 bases, the J end by 5 bases, with 10 bases between. Germline CDR1 MNHEY, CDR2 SVGAGI. The CDR3 sequence: CASSPGRTEAFF. For the CDR3, the DNA is TGTGCCAGCAGCCCAGGGAGAACTGAAGCTTTCTTT.

The chain links TRBV19 to TRBJ1-5, with D maybe TRBD1 (6 bases). This CDR3 comprises 14 residues. Germline V gene lookup returns CDR1 LNHDA and CDR2 SQIVND (reference sequence). Trimming left V 9 bases short and J 0 bases short, with 12 bases between. Written as DNA, the CDR3 is TGTGCCAGCAAAGGGGGAGGTAGCAATCAGCCCCAGCATTTT. Its translation: CASKGGGSNQPQHF.

This chain joins TRBV5-1 and TRBJ1-1, with TRBD1 identical over 7 bases. This CDR3 is built from 16 residues. CDR1 and CDR2 (germline): SGHRS, YFSETQ. V trimming: 3 bases; J trimming: 0 bases; junction bases outside the gene matches: 8. CDR3 protein: CASSWGTEIMNTEAFF. In DNA, the CDR3 is TGCGCCAGCAGCTGGGGGACAGAAATCATGAACACTGAAGCTTTCTTT.

This clone is a singleton in its sample. The genes are TRBV9 and TRBJ2-7; 9 bases align to TRBD1. Germline assignment: CDR1 SGDLS and CDR2 YYNGEE. The CDR3 sequence is 15 residues long. With V trimmed by 2 bases and J by 2 bases, 5 bases remained unmatched. The CDR3 spells CASSVSGQGPYEQYF. CDR3 nucleotides: TGTGCCAGCAGCGTTTCGGGACAGGGACCCTACGAGCAGTACTTC.

A word on this clone: A read error may produce the germline difference seen at one junction end. The CDR3 nucleotides read TGTGCCAGCAGTTATGGGGCAAGGGATGAGCAGTACTTC. Translation: CASSYGARDEQYF. This chain connects TRBV10-3 to TRBJ2-7; TRBD1 might be the D (5 bases). CDR1 ENHRY and CDR2 SYGVKD come from the germline V gene. The CDR3 loop spans 13 amino acids.

The chain employs TRBV6-6 and TRBJ1-5; a weak D match, TRBD1 (5 bases). V lost 2 bases, J lost 3 bases, and 11 bases lay in between. The germline CDR1 and CDR2 sequences are MNHNY and SVGAGI (reference sequence). CDR3 length: 15 residues. CDR3 amino acids: CASSYGDSYNQPQHF. CDR3 coding DNA: TGTGCCAGCAGTTACGGAGACAGTTACAATCAGCCCCAGCATTTT.

This chain links TRBV9 with TRBJ1-6; the D gene is possibly TRBD1 (5 bases). Germline V gene sequence: CDR1 SGDLS, CDR2 YYNGEE. The CDR3 is 15 residues long. V was pared by 0 bases and J by 9 bases, with 13 bases between. This CDR3 is CASSVEGGTGSPLHF. CDR3 DNA sequence: TGTGCCAGCAGCGTAGAGGGAGGGACCGGTTCACCCCTCCACTTT.

The V gene is TRBV5-1, the J gene TRBJ2-3; D ambiguous. The V end lost 6 bases, the J end lost 4 bases, and 12 bases lay between the germline ends. The CDR3 is 13 residues long. Germline V CDR1 and CDR2: SGHRS, YFSETQ. The DNA of the CDR3 is TGCGCCAGCAAAGTTTCTACCGCAGATACGCAGTATTTT. It encodes CASKVSTADTQYF.

The CDR3 nucleotides are TGCGCCAGCAGCTTGGAAAGAGGCAGGTCTCTCGGCTACACCTTC. Its protein product is CASSLERGRSLGYTF. The chain couples TRBV5-1 to TRBJ1-2; D call uncertain. The CDR3 length is 15 residues. The V gene's germline CDR1 is SGHRS and CDR2 YFSETQ. The ends were cut back, 0 bases at V and 8 bases at J, with 17 bases in the middle.

With regard to this clone: One junction end does not reproduce the germline sequence, and a read error may be involved. Other nucleotide sequences in the sample specify the same CDR3. The chain employs TRBV28 and TRBJ1-1; TRBD1 matches at 7 bases. The germline CDR1 and CDR2 sequences are MDHEN and SYDVKM. CDR3 size: 15 residues. The CDR3 here is CASHSLGTAKEKAFF. As DNA, the CDR3 is TGTGCCAGCCACTCGCTGGGGACAGCAAAAGAGAAAGCCTTCTTT.

The chain carries TRBV5-8 and TRBJ1-1, with D hard to call. V lost 2 bases, J lost 1 base, and 6 bases lay in between. CDR1 is SGHTS and CDR2 is YDEGEE in the germline V gene. The CDR3 covers 13 residues. The CDR3 DNA is TGTGCCAGCAGCTTCCGGCCGAACACTGAAGCTTTCTTT. It encodes CASSFRPNTEAFF.

The rearrangement links TRBV14 to TRBJ2-6, with D possibly matching TRBD2 (5 bases). V was shortened by 4 bases and J by 2 bases, with 9 bases between the two germline ends. Per germline, CDR1 SGHDN and CDR2 FVKESK. CDR3 length: 15 residues. This CDR3 reads CASSPSGAGANVLTF. In DNA form, the CDR3 reads TGTGCCAGCAGCCCTTCCGGGGCTGGGGCCAACGTCCTGACTTTC. Full variable domain (missing parts from reference TRBV14 and TRBJ2-6): EAGVTQFPSHSVIEKGQTVTLRCDPISGHDNLYWYRRVMGKEIKFLLHFVKESKQDESGMPNNRFLAERTGGTYSTLKVQPAELEDSGVYFCASSPSGAGANVLTFGAGSRLTVL.

The chain recombines TRBV7-9 with TRBJ2-1; 9 bases fit TRBD1. J gave up 0 bases and V 5 bases, and 2 bases lay outside the gene matches. CDR1 SEHNR and CDR2 FQNEAQ come from the germline V gene (reference sequence). The CDR3 length is 15 residues. This CDR3 reads CASSADRGSYNEQFF. DNA for the CDR3: TGTGCCAGCAGCGCGGACAGGGGCTCCTACAATGAGCAGTTCTTC.

CDR3 coding DNA: TGTGCCAGCAGCCAAGATGGCCAGAATCAGCCCCAGCATTTT. This gives the protein CASSQDGQNQPQHF. The chain employs TRBV4-2 and TRBJ1-5; D is undetermined. V shed 0 bases and J shed 4 bases, with 7 bases lying between them. The CDR3 covers 14 residues. Germline-derived CDR1 and CDR2 are LGHNA and YNFKEQ.

The genes are TRBV6-5 and TRBJ2-7; D gene unclear. V lost 0 bases and J 3 bases, leaving 9 bases between the germline ends. CDR3 length equals 14 residues. From germline, CDR1 is MNHEY and CDR2 SVGAGI. The CDR3 region has the DNA TGTGCCAGCAGTTACTCAGTCAGGTACTACGAGCAGTACTTC. As protein: CASSYSVRYYEQYF.

This chain connects TRBV11-2 to TRBJ2-2; TRBD1 agrees at 9 bases. The germline V gene encodes CDR1 SGHAT and CDR2 FQNNGV. Germline trimming cut 5 bases from V and 4 bases from J; bases unmatched to any gene: 8. The CDR3 has 16 residues. The CDR3 loop reads CASSPARDRVTGELFF. CDR3 coding DNA: TGTGCCAGCAGCCCAGCCCGGGACAGGGTCACCGGGGAGCTGTTTTTT.

The J gene is TRBJ1-4, the V gene TRBV4-1, with TRBD1 identical over 8 bases. The CDR3 consists of 16 residues. V was clipped by 2 bases and J by 8 bases; unmatched bases: 10. Germline-derived CDR1 and CDR2 are MGHRA and YSYEKL. The CDR3 spells CASSQRATGAEEKLFF. DNA for the CDR3: TGCGCCAGCAGCCAAAGGGCGACAGGGGCCGAAGAAAAACTGTTTTTT.

The chain couples TRBV30 to TRBJ1-2; TRBD1 agrees at 9 bases. J gave up 4 bases and V 8 bases, and 11 bases lay outside the gene matches. Looked up from germline, CDR1 is GTSNPN and CDR2 is SVGIG (reference sequence). This CDR3 is 14 amino acids long. CDR3 sequence: CAIMGPGQGYGYTF. CDR3 sequence (DNA): TGTGCCATCATGGGACCGGGACAGGGCTATGGCTACACCTTC.

V and J are TRBV2 and TRBJ1-5; D is possibly TRBD1 (5 bases). CDR3 length: 15 amino acids. Trimming removed 3 bases at V and 3 bases at J, with 12 bases between. Germline CDR1 and CDR2: SNHLY and FYNNEI. The CDR3 loop reads CASSDSRQINQPQHF. In nucleotides, the CDR3 is TGTGCCAGCAGTGATTCACGACAGATCAATCAGCCCCAGCATTTT.